The 21 T cell receptor beta chains below were found in one sample sequenced in a study of cytomegalovirus exposure and HLA in healthy donors. Repertoires were generated with immunoSEQ multiplex PCR, while TCRdb's copy carries only in-frame clones and drops some. The table lists approximately 240,000 clones, around 90% of them singletons, with 0.8% to 1.2% in the top ten. Material for sequencing was PBMCs. Receptors were obtained from a woman aged 18-29 years in good health and CMV-seronegative.

This clone showed up just once. The chain links TRBV7-9 to TRBJ2-7; D is perhaps TRBD1 (5 bases). V shed 1 base and J shed 2 bases, with 12 bases lying between them. Looked up from germline, CDR1 is SEHNR and CDR2 is FQNEAQ (reference sequence). The CDR3 length is 15 residues. CDR3 in amino acids: CASSLVAGPTYEQYF. The CDR3 coding sequence is TGTGCCAGCAGCTTAGTGGCAGGGCCGACCTACGAGCAGTACTTC.

V and J are TRBV19 and TRBJ2-1; D may be TRBD2 (5 bases). CDR1 and CDR2 from the germline V gene are LNHDA and SQIVND (reference sequence). The CDR3 sequence is 13 residues long. The V gene lost 5 bases and the J gene lost 10 bases, with 15 bases spanning the gap. DNA for the CDR3: TGTGCCAGTAGTCCCACGACGTCGGGGGAGCAGTTCTTC. This codes for CASSPTTSGEQFF.

The chain carries TRBV7-9 and TRBJ1-2; D possibly corresponds to TRBD1 (6 bases). V lost 7 bases, J lost 2 bases, and 14 bases lay in between. This CDR3 contains 14 residues. Germline CDR1 is SEHNR and CDR2 is FQNEAQ (reference sequence). CDR3 sequence (DNA): TGTGCCAGCACCCCCGGGACATTAAACTATGGCTACACCTTC. Amino acid sequence: CASTPGTLNYGYTF.

This chain links TRBV5-1 with TRBJ1-2; 9 nucleotides match TRBD1. J was trimmed by 5 bases and V by 4 bases; bases with no gene match: 6. This CDR3 region has 14 residues. The germline V gene encodes CDR1 SGHRS and CDR2 YFSETQ. Here the CDR3 DNA reads TGCGCCAGCAGCCCACAGGGGGCGGATTATGGCTACACCTTC. Protein: CASSPQGADYGYTF. The whole variable domain, filled in from reference TRBV5-1 and TRBJ1-2, reads KAGVTQTPRYLIKTRGQQVTLSCSPISGHRSVSWYQQTPGQGLQFLFEYFSETQRNKGNFPGRFSGRQFSNSRSEMNVSTLELGDSALYLCASSPQGADYGYTFGSGTRLTVV.

The V call is TRBV7-9, the J call TRBJ2-3, with TRBD2 matching 12 bases. Germline CDR1 reads SEHNR; CDR2 reads FQNEAQ (reference sequence). V lost 4 bases and J lost 7; bases outside the gene matches: 18. This CDR3 comprises 19 residues. CDR3: CASSSPTGPSGRARNTQYF. The CDR3 DNA reads TGTGCCAGCAGCTCCCCCACGGGTCCTAGCGGGAGGGCCAGGAATACGCAGTATTTT.

The DNA for the CDR3 is TGTGCCAGCATTTCTAGCGGGAAGGTTGGCGAGCAGTACTTC. Translated, it gives CASISSGKVGEQYF. The rearrangement uses TRBV6-5 and TRBJ2-7, with TRBD2 matching 9 bases. V trimming: 7 bases; J trimming: 6 bases; junction bases outside the gene matches: 10. The CDR3 sequence is 14 residues long. Germline lookup yields CDR1 MNHEY and CDR2 SVGAGI.

V and J are TRBV27 and TRBJ1-1; D possibly corresponds to TRBD1 (6 bases). Germline CDR1 is MNHEY and CDR2 is SMNVEV (reference sequence). V lost 6 bases and J 1 base, leaving 18 bases between the germline ends. This CDR3 is 16 amino acids long. The CDR3 DNA reads TGTGCCAGCAGAACTCCGCGACAGGACCCGAACACTGAAGCTTTCTTT. Protein sequence: CASRTPRQDPNTEAFF.

The chain has TRBV10-3 and TRBJ1-1; 11 positions agree with TRBD1. Germline-derived CDR1 and CDR2 are ENHRY and SYGVKD. The CDR3 runs 17 residues. After removal of 4 bases from V and 0 bases from J, the junction contained 7 bases not matched to a gene. CDR3 region: CAISGTGGSFVNTEAFF. The CDR3 DNA sequence: TGTGCCATCAGTGGGACAGGGGGCAGTTTCGTGAACACTGAAGCTTTCTTT.

The chain couples TRBV5-1 to TRBJ2-3, with 9 bases lining up with TRBD2. With V trimmed by 4 bases and J by 4 bases, 7 bases remained unmatched. The CDR3 has 15 residues. Per germline, CDR1 SGHRS and CDR2 YFSETQ. CDR3 residues: CASSPTSGRADTQYF. The CDR3 DNA reads as TGCGCCAGCAGCCCGACTAGCGGAAGGGCAGATACGCAGTATTTT.

The chain recombines TRBV4-1 with TRBJ2-7, with TRBD2 identical over 12 bases. Germline loops: CDR1 MGHRA, CDR2 YSYEKL. The CDR3 spans 16 residues. The junction had 7 bases not matched to a gene; V was cut back by 1 base and J by 6 bases. CDR3 loop: CASSQAASGRVFEQYF. Written as DNA, the CDR3 is TGCGCCAGCAGCCAAGCGGCTAGCGGGAGGGTTTTCGAGCAGTACTTC.

This clone turned up a few times. The chain has TRBV28 and TRBJ2-7, with TRBD2 matching 13 bases. This CDR3 comprises 13 residues. The V gene end was trimmed by 8 bases and the J gene end by 4 bases; junction bases not matched to a gene: 2. Per germline, CDR1 MDHEN and CDR2 SYDVKM. The CDR3 protein is CASGTSGTYEQYF. The CDR3 bases are TGTGCCAGCGGGACTAGCGGGACGTACGAGCAGTACTTC.

In nucleotides, the CDR3 is TGTGCCAGCAGCTCCGACAGATACGAGCAGTACTTC. It is translated as CASSSDRYEQYF. The chain combines TRBV11-1 with TRBJ2-7; a possible D gene is TRBD1 (5 bases). V lost 4 bases to trimming and J lost 4 bases, with 8 bases between them. The CDR3 has 12 amino acids. The germline CDR1 and CDR2 sequences are SGHAT and FQDESV (reference sequence).

This clone was detected only once. The chain links TRBV2 to TRBJ1-4; D remains ambiguous. The germline V gene encodes CDR1 SNHLY and CDR2 FYNNEI. The CDR3 has 15 amino acids. V lost 7 bases and J 1 base, leaving 13 bases between the germline ends. The CDR3 coding sequence is TGTGCCAGCAAGATATTGCAGCGAACTAATGAAAAACTGTTTTTT. This codes for CASKILQRTNEKLFF.

J is TRBJ2-7 and V is TRBV18, with D perhaps TRBD1 (5 bases). The V and J ends lost 3 bases and 2 bases respectively, with 17 bases between them. Germline CDR1 is KGHSH and CDR2 is LQKENI. The CDR3 is 16 amino acids. The CDR3 protein is CASSPAVGRGTYEQYF. CDR3 nucleotide sequence: TGTGCCAGCTCACCGGCGGTTGGAAGGGGAACCTACGAGCAGTACTTC.

The CDR3: CASSQYGQGDLGGAFF. Written as DNA, the CDR3 is TGTGCCAGCAGCCAGTATGGACAGGGTGATTTAGGTGGGGCTTTCTTT. J is TRBJ1-1 and V is TRBV4-2; TRBD1 aligns across 8 bases. V lost 3 bases to trimming and J lost 11 bases; unmatched junction nucleotides: 17. This CDR3 has 16 amino acids. CDR1 is LGHNA, CDR2 YNFKEQ, per germline.

The V call is TRBV4-1, the J call TRBJ2-1; TRBD1 matches 8 bases. Germline CDR1 is MGHRA and CDR2 is YSYEKL. CDR3 length: 14 amino acids. V shed 4 bases, J shed 7 bases, and the junction held 6 bases outside the gene matches. The CDR3 bases are TGCGCCAGCAGCCCCCGACAGGGGCTTAATGAGCAGTTCTTC. Its protein product is CASSPRQGLNEQFF.

The chain joins TRBV6-1 to TRBJ1-1; the match to TRBD1 covers 7 bases. The CDR3 contains 18 residues. J lost 0 bases, V lost 1 base, and 11 bases had no gene match. Germline V CDR1 and CDR2: MNHNS, SASEGT. The CDR3 DNA sequence: TGTGCCAGCAGTGAAGGGGGTTTCAGGACAGGCATGAACACTGAAGCTTTCTTT. It codes for CASSEGGFRTGMNTEAFF.

The J gene is TRBJ2-3, the V gene TRBV7-9; D is undetermined. Germline V gives CDR1 SEHNR, CDR2 FQNEAQ (reference sequence). The CDR3 length is 10 residues. V lost 8 bases, J lost 3 bases, and 3 bases lay in between. The CDR3 loop reads CASSTDTQYF. CDR3 nucleotides: TGTGCCAGCTCTACAGATACGCAGTATTTT. Drawing the rest from reference TRBV7-9 and TRBJ2-3, the complete variable domain is DTGVSQNPRHKITKRGQNVTFRCDPISEHNRLYWYRQTLGQGPEFLTYFQNEAQLEKSRLLSDRFSAERPKGSFSTLEIQRTEQGDSAMYLCASSTDTQYFGPGTRLTVL.

The chain has TRBV6-1 and TRBJ2-1; perhaps TRBD2 as D (5 bases). The V end was cut by 4 bases, the J end by 5 bases, with 6 bases between. Per germline, CDR1 MNHNS and CDR2 SASEGT. The CDR3 contains 12 residues. The CDR3 region has the DNA TGTGCCAGCAGTGTGAGGGACAATGAGCAGTTCTTC. This codes for CASSVRDNEQFF.

The V call is TRBV4-2, the J call TRBJ2-7; 9 bases fit TRBD1. The length of the CDR3 is 19 residues. J lost 6 bases, V lost 2 bases, and 20 bases had no gene match. The V gene's germline CDR1 is LGHNA and CDR2 YNFKEQ. CDR3: CASSQSGTGKSRSAREQYF. The CDR3 DNA reads as TGTGCCAGCAGCCAATCCGGGACAGGGAAGTCCCGATCTGCTCGCGAGCAGTACTTC.

V usage is TRBV10-3 and J usage is TRBJ1-2; TRBD1 matches 8 bases. Germline CDR1 reads ENHRY; CDR2 reads SYGVKD. V was clipped by 6 bases and J by 8 bases; unmatched bases: 8. The CDR3 spans 13 residues. The CDR3 DNA reads as TGTGCCATCAGCCTCCCCACAGGGGGAGGCTACACCTTC. Translated: CAISLPTGGGYTF.